This T cell receptor beta chain was found in a study of Graves' ophthalmopathy and Graves' hyperthyroidism. Overall study: The collection of peripheral blood took place at initial diagnosis, before any treatment. General study results and limits: The model predicted progression of ophthalmopathy with a sensitivity of 70% to 71%, and its specificity was 72.22%. A classifier, a 13-signature model, separated ophthalmopathy from stable hyperthyroidism with roughly 90% sensitivity and 65% to 83% specificity.

This clonotype has ten or more counts. The target antigen is unknown. RNA transcripts were the source from which TCR beta CDR3 regions were amplified. The library came from an HTBI-primed first-round RT-PCR and a second-round multiplex PCR. TCRdb reprocessed the multiplex PCR reads via MiXCR and lists one record per CDR3 protein. Of about 660,000 distinct CDR3 sequences in the sample, under 50% were seen once. The CDR3 has 15 residues. The ends were cut back, 0 bases at V and 4 bases at J, with 13 bases in the middle. The germline V gene encodes CDR1 SGHTS and CDR2 YDEGEE. The TCR sequence derives from an adult man with Graves' ophthalmopathy. What was sequenced was peripheral blood. V and J are TRBV5-8 and TRBJ1-2; a weak D match, TRBD1 (6 bases). CDR3 sequence (DNA): TGTGCCAGCAGCTTGGCCTTCGCGGGGGCCTATGGCTACACCTTC. As protein: CASSLAFAGAYGYTF. Supplemented by reference TRBV5-8 and TRBJ1-2, the full variable domain reads EAGVTQSPTHLIKTRGQQATLRCSPISGHTSVYWYQQALGLGLQFLLWYDEGEERNRGNFPPRFSGRQFPNYSSELNVNALELEDSALYLCASSLAFAGAYGYTFGSGTRLTVV.